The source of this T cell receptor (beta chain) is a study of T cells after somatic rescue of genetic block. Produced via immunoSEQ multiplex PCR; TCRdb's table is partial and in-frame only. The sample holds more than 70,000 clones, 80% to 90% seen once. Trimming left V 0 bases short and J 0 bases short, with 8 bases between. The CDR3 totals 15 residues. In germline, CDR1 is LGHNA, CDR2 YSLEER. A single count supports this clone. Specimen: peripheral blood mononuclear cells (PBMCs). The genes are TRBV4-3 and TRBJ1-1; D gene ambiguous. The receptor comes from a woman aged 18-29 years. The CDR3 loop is CASSQDWALNTEAFF. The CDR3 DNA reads TGCGCCAGCAGCCAAGATTGGGCCCTGAACACTGAAGCTTTCTTT.